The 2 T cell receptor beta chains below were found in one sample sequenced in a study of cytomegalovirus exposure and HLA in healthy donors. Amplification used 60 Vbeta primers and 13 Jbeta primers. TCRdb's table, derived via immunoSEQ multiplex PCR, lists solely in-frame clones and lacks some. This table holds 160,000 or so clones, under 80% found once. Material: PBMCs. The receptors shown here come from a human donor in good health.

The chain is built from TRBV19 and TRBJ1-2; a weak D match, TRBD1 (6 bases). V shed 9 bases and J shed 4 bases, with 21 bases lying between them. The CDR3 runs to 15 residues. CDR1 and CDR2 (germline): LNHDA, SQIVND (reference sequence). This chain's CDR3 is CASLTGTNKVYGYTF. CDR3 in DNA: TGTGCCAGCCTGACCGGGACAAATAAAGTCTATGGCTACACCTTC.

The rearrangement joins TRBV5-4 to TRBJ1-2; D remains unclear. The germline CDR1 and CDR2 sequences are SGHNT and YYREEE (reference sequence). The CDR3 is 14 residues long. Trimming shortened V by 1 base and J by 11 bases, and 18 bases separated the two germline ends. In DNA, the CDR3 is TGTGCCAGCAGCTTGTCCGGTGGAACTATGTGGTACACCTTC. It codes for CASSLSGGTMWYTF.